The 28 T cell receptor beta chains presented below share a single source sample, sequenced in a study of blood T cell repertoires in COVID-19 (dated by TCRdb to 2018 to 2021). Libraries were constructed by the immunoSEQ multiplex PCR assay. Imported from immuneACCESS, the table was reduced by TCRdb to in-frame sequences with V and J called. These copies leave out some clones; in studies compared against another copy, an unresolved V gene accounts for under half, and the cause of the remainder is not known. The sample table holds under 200,000 clones, of which 90% to 95% were seen once. The ten largest clones capture 0.5% to 0.65% of the sample. Source material: peripheral blood. These receptors originate from a man aged 50-59 years with acute or convalescent COVID-19.

This clone was recorded once. J is TRBJ1-2 and V is TRBV5-4, with a weak D call TRBD1 (5 bases). CDR3 length: 14 residues. Germline CDR1 and CDR2: SGHNT and YYREEE (reference sequence). V was clipped by 6 bases and J by 4 bases, with 16 bases between them. The CDR3 DNA sequence: TGTGCCAGCACCCTCGGCCAGGGAGGCTATGGCTACACCTTC. This translates into CASTLGQGGYGYTF. Together with reference TRBV5-4 and TRBJ1-2, the CDR3 gives the full variable domain: ETGVTQSPTHLIKTRGQQVTLRCSSQSGHNTVSWYQQALGQGPQFIFQYYREEENGRGNFPPRFSGLQFPNYSSELNVNALELDDSALYLCASTLGQGGYGYTFGSGTRLTVV.

The gene calls are TRBV19 and TRBJ2-2; 12 positions match TRBD2. Germline lookup yields CDR1 LNHDA and CDR2 SQIVND (reference sequence). The CDR3 contains 15 residues. The trim removed 4 bases at V and 5 bases at J, leaving 2 bases unmatched. The CDR3 spells CASSTGLAGTGELFF. In nucleotides, the CDR3 is TGTGCCAGTAGTACAGGACTAGCGGGAACCGGGGAGCTGTTTTTT.

The chain carries TRBV30 and TRBJ2-1, with TRBD2 as a possible D gene (5 bases). Germline loops: CDR1 GTSNPN, CDR2 SVGIG (reference sequence). V shed 1 base and J shed 1 base, with 11 bases lying between them. CDR3 length: 15 amino acids. DNA for the CDR3: TGTGCCTGGAGTGCGGGCGGAGGATCCTACAATGAGCAGTTCTTC. Protein product: CAWSAGGGSYNEQFF.

The V and J genes are TRBV5-4 and TRBJ2-3; TRBD2 matches at 12 bases. The V gene end was trimmed by 3 bases and the J gene end by 3 bases; junction bases not matched to a gene: 11. The CDR3 is 18 amino acids. Germline CDR1 is SGHNT and CDR2 is YYREEE (reference sequence). This CDR3 is CASSWTSGANLLTDTQYF. In nucleotides, the CDR3 is TGTGCCAGCAGCTGGACTAGCGGGGCCAACCTTCTTACAGATACGCAGTATTTT. The full variable domain, in which reference TRBV5-4 and TRBJ2-3 provide the parts outside the CDR3, is ETGVTQSPTHLIKTRGQQVTLRCSSQSGHNTVSWYQQALGQGPQFIFQYYREEENGRGNFPPRFSGLQFPNYSSELNVNALELDDSALYLCASSWTSGANLLTDTQYFGPGTRLTVL.

The chain couples TRBV24-1 to TRBJ2-1; TRBD1 agrees at 8 bases. The CDR3 contains 15 residues. V lost 4 bases, J lost 8 bases, and 9 bases stayed unmatched. Germline assignment: CDR1 KGHDR and CDR2 SFDVKD. CDR3 protein: CATSERQGAVDEQFF. CDR3 DNA: TGTGCCACCAGTGAAAGGCAGGGGGCGGTTGATGAGCAGTTCTTC.

V and J are TRBV19 and TRBJ1-5, with TRBD1 matching 8 bases. This CDR3 has 15 amino acids. Germline CDR1 is LNHDA and CDR2 is SQIVND (reference sequence). The trim removed 7 bases at V and 1 base at J, leaving 6 bases unmatched. For the CDR3, the DNA is TGTGCCAGTACAGACAGGGGAAACAGCAATCAGCCCCAGCATTTT. Residues: CASTDRGNSNQPQHF.

This clone was recorded only once. The V gene is TRBV5-1, the J gene TRBJ2-2, with D possibly TRBD2 on 5 matching bases. CDR1 is SGHRS, CDR2 YFSETQ, per germline. Trimming left V 4 bases short and J 6 bases short, with 7 bases between. This CDR3 has 12 amino acids. CDR3 in amino acids: CASSRGPGELFF. In DNA, the CDR3 is TGCGCCAGCAGCCGGGGTCCCGGGGAGCTGTTTTTT.

The V call is TRBV7-8, the J call TRBJ2-1; D may be TRBD1 (6 bases). The CDR3 covers 18 residues. In germline, CDR1 is SGHVS, CDR2 FQNEAQ. Trimming stripped 1 base from V and 1 base from J, with 17 bases between. CDR3 region: CASSLVGGTGISYNEQFF. As DNA, the CDR3 is TGTGCCAGCAGCTTAGTCGGTGGTACAGGGATTTCCTACAATGAGCAGTTCTTC. Looking up the rest from reference TRBV7-8 and TRBJ2-1 gives the full variable domain: GAGVSQSPRYKVAKRGQDVALRCDPISGHVSLFWYQQALGQGPEFLTYFQNEAQLDKSGLPSDRFFAERPEGSVSTLKIQRTQQEDSAVYLCASSLVGGTGISYNEQFFGPGTRLTVL.

The gene calls are TRBV6-6 and TRBJ2-1, with 14 bases fitting TRBD2. J lost 6 bases, V lost 6 bases, and 7 bases had no gene match. CDR3 size: 16 residues. Germline-derived CDR1 and CDR2 are MNHNY and SVGAGI (reference sequence). The CDR3 region has the DNA TGTGCCAGCAGCCCCGGGACTAGCGGGAGTTTCAATGAGCAGTTCTTC. This sequence encodes CASSPGTSGSFNEQFF.

This chain joins TRBV7-8 and TRBJ1-6, with 8 bases identical to TRBD1. Germline lookup yields CDR1 SGHVS and CDR2 FQNEAQ. The CDR3 has 14 amino acids. V gave up 4 bases and J gave up 9 bases; unmatched junction bases: 5. The CDR3 DNA reads as TGTGCCAGCAGCTACGGACAGGGAAGTTCACCCCTCCACTTT. This encodes CASSYGQGSSPLHF.

The chain is built from TRBV6-5 and TRBJ1-1, with D perhaps matching TRBD1 (5 bases). The CDR3 is 11 amino acids. Trimming removed 6 bases from V and 6 bases from J, with 8 bases in between. In germline, CDR1 is MNHEY, CDR2 SVGAGI. CDR3 loop: CASRRQSEAFF. DNA for the CDR3: TGTGCCAGCAGGAGACAGTCTGAAGCTTTCTTT.

The rearrangement joins TRBV25-1 to TRBJ1-2; D ambiguous. This CDR3 region has 13 residues. Germline lookup yields CDR1 MGHDK and CDR2 SYGVNS. Trimming pared 3 bases from V and 4 bases from J, leaving 9 bases between. CDR3: CASSDSGFYGYTF. CDR3 DNA: TGTGCCAGCAGTGATAGCGGATTCTATGGCTACACCTTC.

The chain recombines TRBV7-8 with TRBJ2-1; the match to TRBD2 covers 9 bases. J gave up 7 bases and V 1 base, and 8 bases lay outside the gene matches. CDR3 length equals 16 residues. Germline values: CDR1 SGHVS, CDR2 FQNEAQ. The CDR3 here is CASSLGGRGGVNEQFF. DNA of the CDR3: TGTGCCAGCAGCTTAGGAGGGCGGGGGGGCGTGAATGAGCAGTTCTTC.

The V gene is TRBV18, the J gene TRBJ2-2, with 9 positions matching TRBD1. Germline CDR1 reads KGHSH; CDR2 reads LQKENI. V trimming: 1 base; J trimming: 2 bases; junction bases outside the gene matches: 2. The CDR3 has 16 residues. The CDR3 spells CASSPQQGANTGELFF. CDR3 coding DNA: TGTGCCAGCTCACCACAACAGGGGGCCAACACCGGGGAGCTGTTTTTT.

Written as DNA, the CDR3 is TGTGCCAGCAGCCAAGACGAACTTTGGCCGGGGATGAACACTGAAGCTTTCTTT. Amino acids: CASSQDELWPGMNTEAFF. The chain couples TRBV3-1 (or the pseudogene TRBV3-2) to TRBJ1-1; D remains unclear. V was shortened by 0 bases and J by 0 bases, with 17 bases between the two germline ends. Germline values: CDR1 LGHDT, CDR2 YNNKEL (reference sequence). There are 18 residues in the CDR3.

V usage is TRBV19 and J usage is TRBJ2-5, with a weak D call TRBD2 (6 bases). Germline V gene lookup returns CDR1 LNHDA and CDR2 SQIVND (reference sequence). This CDR3 region has 13 residues. Trimming stripped 6 bases from V and 4 bases from J, with 12 bases between. CDR3 in amino acids: CASSRQGGETQYF. For the CDR3, the DNA is TGTGCCAGTAGCAGGCAGGGAGGAGAGACCCAGTACTTC.

This chain joins TRBV28 and TRBJ2-2; D may be TRBD1 (6 bases). Trimming shortened V by 7 bases and J by 4 bases, and 16 bases separated the two germline ends. Germline V gives CDR1 MDHEN, CDR2 SYDVKM. The CDR3 spans 15 residues. This CDR3 reads CASNPTGRSTGELFF. CDR3 bases: TGTGCCAGCAACCCGACAGGAAGAAGCACCGGGGAGCTGTTTTTT.

V is TRBV5-1 and J is TRBJ1-6, with TRBD1 as a possible D gene (6 bases). V lost 2 bases and J 10 bases, leaving 16 bases between the germline ends. CDR3 length equals 15 residues. The germline CDR1 and CDR2 sequences are SGHRS and YFSETQ. The DNA for the CDR3 is TGCGCCAGCAGCTTAATACAGGGAGAGGGATCACCCCTCCACTTT. This sequence encodes CASSLIQGEGSPLHF.

The chain combines TRBV18 with TRBJ2-1; the match to TRBD2 covers 10 bases. This CDR3 region has 16 residues. The J segment lost 3 bases and the V segment lost 2 bases, leaving 4 bases of the junction unmatched. Germline-derived CDR1 and CDR2 are KGHSH and LQKENI. The CDR3 is CASSPKGTSVYNEQFF. In DNA form, the CDR3 reads TGTGCCAGCTCACCAAAAGGGACTAGCGTCTACAATGAGCAGTTCTTC.

The V call is TRBV6-6, the J call TRBJ1-5; D might be TRBD1 (5 bases). The CDR3 loop spans 13 amino acids. Germline V gene sequence: CDR1 MNHNY, CDR2 SVGAGI (reference sequence). The V end lost 10 bases, the J end lost 4 bases, and 14 bases lay between the germline ends. In DNA form, the CDR3 reads TGTGCCACCACTTGGGGCTTAAATCAGCCCCAGCATTTT. The encoded protein is CATTWGLNQPQHF.

This clone was counted once. The chain has TRBV7-9 and TRBJ1-2, with TRBD1 identical over 7 bases. The CDR3 has 15 amino acids. The V gene end was trimmed by 2 bases and the J gene end by 5 bases; junction bases not matched to a gene: 8. The germline CDR1 and CDR2 sequences are SEHNR and FQNEAQ (reference sequence). CDR3 DNA sequence: TGTGCCAGCAGCTTATCAGGGACAGCTCTTTATGGCTACACCTTC. Protein product: CASSLSGTALYGYTF.

As concerns this clone: The sample contains more than one DNA sequence encoding this CDR3. The chain employs TRBV29-1 and TRBJ1-2; possibly TRBD1 for D (5 bases). CDR1 SQVTM and CDR2 ANQGSEA come from the germline V gene. V was trimmed by 6 bases and J by 3 bases, leaving 11 bases between them. The CDR3 runs 12 residues. The CDR3 sequence is CSVGQGDYGYTF. The DNA of the CDR3 is TGCAGCGTCGGGCAGGGTGACTATGGCTACACCTTC.

The V call is TRBV7-8, the J call TRBJ2-5, with 8 bases identical to TRBD2. The CDR3 length is 16 residues. Per the germline V gene, CDR1 is SGHVS and CDR2 is FQNEAQ. The trim removed 4 bases at V and 3 bases at J, leaving 10 bases unmatched. The CDR3 is CASSYRLATHKETQYF. The CDR3 bases are TGTGCCAGCAGCTATAGACTAGCGACTCACAAAGAGACCCAGTACTTC. The variable domain in full, with the rest retrieved from reference TRBV7-8 and TRBJ2-5, is GAGVSQSPRYKVAKRGQDVALRCDPISGHVSLFWYQQALGQGPEFLTYFQNEAQLDKSGLPSDRFFAERPEGSVSTLKIQRTQQEDSAVYLCASSYRLATHKETQYFGPGTRLLVL.

The genes are TRBV10-3 and TRBJ2-2; 14 positions agree with TRBD2. The CDR3 extends over 14 amino acids. The germline V gene encodes CDR1 ENHRY and CDR2 SYGVKD. With V trimmed by 10 bases and J by 8 bases, 6 bases remained unmatched. The CDR3 coding sequence is TGTGCCACGACTAGCGGGAGGGGTAGGGGGGAGCTGTTTTTT. It encodes CATTSGRGRGELFF.

The chain couples TRBV6-5 to TRBJ2-7; TRBD2 matches at 7 bases. The germline V gene has CDR1 MNHEY and CDR2 SVGAGI. The CDR3 sequence is 13 residues long. With V trimmed by 10 bases and J by 1 base, 7 bases remained unmatched. CDR3 nucleotide sequence: TGTGCCACCTCGTGGGGGGGATCCTACGAGCAGTACGTC. Translating gives CATSWGGSYEQYV.

The chain combines TRBV6-5 with TRBJ1-2, with D perhaps TRBD1 (5 bases). The CDR3 runs 12 residues. Trimming stripped 6 bases from V and 1 base from J, with 6 bases between. Germline CDR1 is MNHEY and CDR2 is SVGAGI. The DNA for the CDR3 is TGTGCCAGCAGCCAGGGTAACTATGGCTACACCTTC. It specifies CASSQGNYGYTF.

The J gene is TRBJ1-2, the V gene TRBV4-1, with unresolved D. Germline V gives CDR1 MGHRA, CDR2 YSYEKL. V was clipped by 4 bases and J by 3 bases, with 12 bases between them. The CDR3 totals 14 residues. CDR3 region: CASSPVEGDYGYTF. The CDR3, as DNA: TGCGCCAGCAGCCCTGTGGAGGGTGACTATGGCTACACCTTC.

J is TRBJ2-7 and V is TRBV5-1; D is perhaps TRBD1 (6 bases). CDR1 SGHRS and CDR2 YFSETQ come from the germline V gene. V was shortened by 2 bases and J by 0 bases, with 12 bases between the two germline ends. This CDR3 has 15 amino acids. The CDR3 nucleotides are TGCGCCAGCAGCTTATGGGGGCCGTCCTCCTACGAGCAGTACTTC. It codes for CASSLWGPSSYEQYF.